This TCR beta chain comes out of a study of memory CD4+ T cells and cytomegalovirus serostatus. Across the study: This sample comes from healthy Belgian adults, roughly 9 CMV seropositive, around 26 seronegative. General study points: Each of approximately 69 CMV-associated TCRbeta sequences occurred in one to five individuals.

The authors' processing: Out-of-frame sequences were removed, leaving about 2,300,000 distinct TCRbeta sequences. Sequenced by immunoSEQ multiplex PCR; TCRdb stores in-frame clones only, minus some. D and trimming come from the DNA, and the V and J calls and clone size come from that table. The sample has some 57,000 clones, roughly four fifths seen once. The sort gate was single viable CD3+CD4+CD8-CD45RO+ cells for memory CD4+ T cells. This clone was detected once. Its antigen is not identified. The length of the CDR3 is 17 residues. Losses at the gene ends were 3 bases for V and 9 bases for J; bases not matched to a gene: 11. Germline V CDR1 and CDR2: SGHRS, YFSETQ.

The TCR was taken from an adult in good health and CMV-seronegative. The sample taken for sequencing was memory CD4+ T cells from blood. The chain uses TRBV5-1 and TRBJ2-1; 14 bases agree with TRBD2. CDR3 nucleotide sequence: TGCGCCAGCAGCTACCATACCCTGGGACTAGCGGGAGTTGAGCAGTTCTTC. Encoded protein: CASSYHTLGLAGVEQFF.